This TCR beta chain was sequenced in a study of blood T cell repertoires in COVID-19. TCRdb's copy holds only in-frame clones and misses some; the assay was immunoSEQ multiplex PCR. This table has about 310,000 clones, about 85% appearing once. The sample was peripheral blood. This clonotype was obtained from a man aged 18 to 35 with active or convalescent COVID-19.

CDR3 bases: TGTGCCACCGGGACAGGGGGAGTAGGTGAAGCTTTCTTT. This sequence encodes CATGTGGVGEAFF. This chain connects TRBV28 to TRBJ1-1; 11 bases are shared with TRBD1. The CDR3 is 13 amino acids. The V gene end was trimmed by 10 bases and the J gene end by 7 bases; junction bases not matched to a gene: 8. The germline gives CDR1 MDHEN, CDR2 SYDVKM.